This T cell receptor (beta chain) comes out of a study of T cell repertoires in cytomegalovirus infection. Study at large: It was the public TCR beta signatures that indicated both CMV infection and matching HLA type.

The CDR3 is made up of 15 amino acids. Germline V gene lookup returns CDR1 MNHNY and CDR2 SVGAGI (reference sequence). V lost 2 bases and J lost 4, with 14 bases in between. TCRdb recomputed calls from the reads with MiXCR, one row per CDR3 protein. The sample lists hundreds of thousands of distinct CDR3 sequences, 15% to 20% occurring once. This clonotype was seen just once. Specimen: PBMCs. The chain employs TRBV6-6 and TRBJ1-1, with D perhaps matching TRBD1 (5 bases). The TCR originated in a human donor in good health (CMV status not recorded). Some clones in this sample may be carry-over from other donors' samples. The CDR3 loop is CASSYGGGWRTEAFF. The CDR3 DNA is TGTGCCAGCAGTTACGGCGGGGGATGGCGCACTGAAGCTTTCTTT.